One T cell receptor beta chain is described in this entry. Its target is unknown. This sample is drawn from a study of cytomegalovirus exposure and HLA in healthy donors. General study results and limits: V- and J-gene trimming in TCR beta was tied to a missense DCLRE1C variant by an analysis performed later.

The CDR3 is 14 amino acids. Trimming pared 0 bases from V and 5 bases from J, leaving 11 bases between. Germline CDR1 and CDR2: SGHNT and YYREEE (reference sequence). Researchers ran the PCR with 60 Vbeta and 13 Jbeta primers. Using immunoSEQ multiplex PCR, the repertoire was profiled, and TCRdb retains in-frame clones only, with some absent. The profile shows approximately 160,000 clones, around 68% of them singletons. The origin of this receptor is a woman aged 40 to 49 in good health and CMV-seropositive. Specimen: PBMCs. The rearrangement joins TRBV5-4 to TRBJ1-1; tentatively, D is TRBD1 (6 bases). The chain's CDR3 is CASSLAGVRTEAFF. The CDR3 DNA reads TGTGCCAGCAGCTTGGCAGGGGTCCGTACTGAAGCTTTCTTT.